These 7 T cell receptor beta chains share one sample of origin, sequenced in a study of vaccination effects on CD4 cells after COVID-19. Pools of viral peptides were used by the ViraFEST assay to expand antigen-specific CD4+ T cells ahead of sequencing. Culture proceeded for 10 days, and CD4+ T cells were then isolated. Vaccinated recipients, who were negative for nucleocapsid antibodies, had no history of SARS-CoV-2 infection. The data were produced by immunoSEQ multiplex PCR, yet TCRdb's version contains in-frame clones alone and is incomplete. The sample lists 20,000 to 25,000 clones, approximately 64% occurring once. Their recognized antigens are unknown. The material was CD4+ T cells from PBMCs cultured with HCoV-NL63 spike peptides, obtained before COVID-19 vaccination. The source is a human donor who received a COVID-19 vaccine.

The chain combines TRBV25-1 with TRBJ1-2; D uncertain. Germline V gives CDR1 MGHDK, CDR2 SYGVNS. Trimming removed 3 bases from V and 4 bases from J, with 12 bases in between. The CDR3 runs 14 residues. CDR3 nucleotide sequence: TGTGCCAGCAGTGACCGACCGGCGACCTATGGCTACACCTTC. Translation: CASSDRPATYGYTF.

V usage is TRBV6-5 and J usage is TRBJ1-2; no clear D gene. CDR1 is MNHEY, CDR2 SVGAGI, per germline. The CDR3 is 13 residues long. Trimming removed 8 bases from V and 2 bases from J, with 12 bases in between. Here the CDR3 DNA reads TGTGCCAGCCAGAGGGCAGGAAACTATGGCTACACCTTC. Its translation: CASQRAGNYGYTF.

This clone was seen only a few times. This chain uses TRBV7-9 with TRBJ1-2; D is unclear. V was clipped by 10 bases and J by 0 bases, with 15 bases between them. This CDR3 is 14 amino acids long. Germline CDR1 is SEHNR and CDR2 is FQNEAQ (reference sequence). The CDR3 DNA reads TGTGCCATCACGGCTGCTGGAGCTAACTATGGCTACACCTTC. Its protein product is CAITAAGANYGYTF. The full variable domain, completed using reference TRBV7-9 and TRBJ1-2, is DTGVSQNPRHKITKRGQNVTFRCDPISEHNRLYWYRQTLGQGPEFLTYFQNEAQLEKSRLLSDRFSAERPKGSFSTLEIQRTEQGDSAMYLCAITAAGANYGYTFGSGTRLTVV.

J is TRBJ1-4 and V is TRBV19; 7 nucleotides match TRBD1. CDR3 length: 15 amino acids. Germline V gives CDR1 LNHDA, CDR2 SQIVND (reference sequence). V was clipped by 5 bases and J by 7 bases; unmatched bases: 10. CDR3 sequence: CASSATGRRGEKLFF. The DNA of the CDR3 is TGTGCCAGTAGTGCGACAGGGCGGCGTGGTGAAAAACTGTTTTTT.

CDR3 nucleotides: TGTGCGTTTGCTTCTAACTATGGCTACACCTTC. Translated, it gives CAFASNYGYTF. J is TRBJ1-2 and V is TRBV10-3; D not resolved. This CDR3 is 11 amino acids long. Per germline, CDR1 ENHRY and CDR2 SYGVKD.

The table lists this clone with a count of one. CDR3 in DNA: TGTGCCAGCTCACGAGACAGAGAAGAGACCCAGTACTTC. This sequence encodes CASSRDREETQYF. The rearrangement links TRBV18 to TRBJ2-5, with a weak D call TRBD1 (5 bases). The CDR3 has 13 amino acids. V was clipped by 4 bases and J by 3 bases, with 9 bases between them. In germline, CDR1 is KGHSH, CDR2 LQKENI.

The V gene is TRBV24-1, the J gene TRBJ1-2; 7 bases align to TRBD1. CDR1 and CDR2 from the germline V gene are KGHDR and SFDVKD. CDR3 length: 16 amino acids. V shed 4 bases, J shed 3 bases, and the junction held 10 bases outside the gene matches. The CDR3 reads CATSDPLTGSDYGYTF. DNA for the CDR3: TGTGCCACCAGTGACCCCCTGACAGGGAGCGACTATGGCTACACCTTC.